These 11 T cell receptor beta chains originate from one sample sequenced in a study of T-cell reconstitution after alpha-beta-depleted transplantation in children (dated by TCRdb to the mid-2010s). Library preparation was by PCR. The data were produced on an Illumina HiSeq 2500. TCR libraries were prepared with molecular barcoding, using unique molecular identifiers to normalize TCRbeta repertoire quantification. TCRdb trimmed public reads at Q25 via fastp, called clones via MiXCR and kept in-frame beta chains. Rows merge per CDR3 protein into single entries with the most common DNA and genes. The sample contains 200,000 to 300,000 distinct CDR3 sequences, 12% of them found a single time. Roughly 2.8% of the sample is taken by the ten largest. The input for sequencing was PBMCs from the stem cell graft donor, taken from the stem cell graft. The receptors derive from a human donor who donated a stem cell graft to a child with acute lymphoblastic leukemia.

This clonotype showed up many times. The chain combines TRBV9 with TRBJ2-7; D is unclear. The CDR3 is made up of 15 amino acids. Germline V lookup: CDR1 SGDLS, CDR2 YYNGEE. V lost 1 base to trimming and J lost 6 bases, with 17 bases between them. CDR3 protein: CASSVRPETFPEQYF. The CDR3 bases are TGTGCCAGCAGCGTAAGGCCTGAGACCTTCCCCGAGCAGTACTTC.

This clonotype was found many times. This chain uses TRBV7-3 with TRBJ2-3, with 7 nucleotides matching TRBD1. Germline CDR1 and CDR2: SGHTA and FQGTGA. The CDR3 spans 13 residues. J was trimmed by 8 bases and V by 4 bases; bases with no gene match: 6. CDR3 sequence reads: CASSSEAGGTQYF. The CDR3 nucleotides read TGTGCCAGCAGCTCCGAAGCAGGGGGTACGCAGTATTTT.

The rearrangement joins TRBV18 to TRBJ2-7; D uncertain. V lost 3 bases and J 5 bases, leaving 14 bases between the germline ends. The CDR3 spans 14 residues. Germline CDR1 reads KGHSH; CDR2 reads LQKENI. The CDR3 spells CASSPEVPANEQYF. The CDR3 DNA sequence: TGTGCCAGCTCACCGGAAGTGCCGGCAAACGAGCAGTACTTC. Full variable domain (missing parts from reference TRBV18 and TRBJ2-7): NAGVMQNPRHLVRRRGQEARLRCSPMKGHSHVYWYRQLPEEGLKFMVYLQKENIIDESGMPKERFSAEFPKEGPSILRIQQVVRGDSAAYFCASSPEVPANEQYFGPGTRLTVT.

This clonotype was seen only a few times. V gene TRBV9 combines with J gene TRBJ2-3; D gene unclear. The V end lost 0 bases, the J end lost 8 bases, and 10 bases lay between the germline ends. The CDR3 contains 13 residues. Germline CDR1 reads SGDLS; CDR2 reads YYNGEE. The CDR3 loop is CASSVGGGSTQYF. The CDR3 bases are TGTGCCAGCAGCGTAGGAGGCGGCAGTACGCAGTATTTT. The full variable domain, rest sourced from reference TRBV9 and TRBJ2-3, is DSGVTQTPKHLITATGQRVTLRCSPRSGDLSVYWYQQSLDQGLQFLIQYYNGEERAKGNILERFSAQQFPDLHSELNLSSLELGDSALYFCASSVGGGSTQYFGPGTRLTVL.

Points on this clonotype: A junction end diverges from the germline sequence, so it may reflect a read error. The V and J genes are TRBV12-3 or TRBV12-4 and TRBJ1-3; 7 bases are shared with TRBD1. This CDR3 region has 19 residues. The CDR3 loop is CAISSPPGQLNFYGNTIYF. Here the CDR3 DNA reads TGTGCCATCAGTTCGCCTCCGGGACAGCTGAACTTTTACGGAAACACCATATATTTT.

This clonotype was detected many times. J is TRBJ2-1 and V is TRBV12-3 or TRBV12-4; maybe TRBD2 (7 bases). The CDR3 loop spans 14 amino acids. With 3 bases removed from V and 7 bases from J, the gap between germline ends came to 13 bases. The CDR3 region is CASSLGGALNEQFF. CDR3 sequence (DNA): TGTGCCAGCAGTTTGGGGGGGGCCTTAAATGAGCAGTTCTTC.

This clonotype was counted many times. The chain uses TRBV10-3 and TRBJ1-1; D is unclear. The CDR3 length is 13 residues. Trimming took off 6 bases at V and 1 base at J, with 9 bases between the two ends. In germline, CDR1 is ENHRY, CDR2 SYGVKD. The DNA for the CDR3 is TGTGCCATCAGCCCCACTGAGAACACTGAAGCTTTCTTT. It codes for CAISPTENTEAFF.

This clonotype was detected many times. The chain is built from TRBV7-6 and TRBJ2-5; D not certain. This CDR3 comprises 14 residues. Trimming pared 3 bases from V and 2 bases from J, leaving 10 bases between. Germline lookup yields CDR1 SGHVS and CDR2 FNYEAQ. The CDR3 protein is CASSFSQLQETQYF. CDR3 sequence (DNA): TGTGCCAGCAGCTTCTCGCAGTTACAAGAGACCCAGTACTTC. The full variable domain, with the rest looked up from reference TRBV7-6 and TRBJ2-5, is GAGVSQSPRYKVTKRGQDVALRCDPISGHVSLYWYRQALGQGPEFLTYFNYEAQQDKSGLPNDRFSAERPEGSISTLTIQRTEQRDSAMYRCASSFSQLQETQYFGPGTRLLVL.

This clonotype was recorded many times. The J gene is TRBJ2-1, the V gene TRBV12-3 or TRBV12-4; 8 bases align to TRBD2. The CDR3 loop spans 14 amino acids. The V gene end was trimmed by 7 bases and the J gene end by 7 bases; junction bases not matched to a gene: 9. DNA of the CDR3: TGTGCCAGCACCCCTGGGGCGGGAGGTAATGAGCAGTTCTTC. Encoded protein: CASTPGAGGNEQFF.

This clonotype was recorded once. The chain combines TRBV7-9 with TRBJ2-7; D may be TRBD1 (6 bases). V gave up 3 bases and J gave up 7 bases, with 16 bases separating them. This CDR3 is built from 14 residues. Germline lookup yields CDR1 SEHNR and CDR2 FQNEAQ (reference sequence). The CDR3 reads CASSFQGSEREQYF. The CDR3 coding sequence is TGTGCCAGCAGCTTCCAGGGGAGTGAGAGGGAGCAGTACTTC. The full variable domain, with the rest looked up from reference TRBV7-9 and TRBJ2-7, is DTGVSQNPRHKITKRGQNVTFRCDPISEHNRLYWYRQTLGQGPEFLTYFQNEAQLEKSRLLSDRFSAERPKGSFSTLEIQRTEQGDSAMYLCASSFQGSEREQYFGPGTRLTVT.

This clonotype appeared a single time. This may stem from a read error, because a much larger clone lies one nucleotide away. The chain joins TRBV18 to TRBJ2-4; 7 bases fit TRBD1. The CDR3 runs to 15 residues. Germline V gene data show CDR1 as KGHSH and CDR2 as LQKENI. The CDR3 loop reads CASSPQGAAKNSQYF. The CDR3 nucleotides are TGTGCCAGCTCACCACAGGGGGCAGCCAAAAACAGTCAGTACTTC.